The rows below give T cell receptor beta chains drawn from one sample of a study of vaccination and CD4 T cells after COVID-19. No cognate antigen is known for these TCRs. Via MiXCR, TCRdb re-called the PCR reads, giving one row per CDR3 protein. The table shows around 20,000 distinct CDR3 sequences, with approximately 52% occurring only once. Material: CD4+ T cells from blood, cultured in vitro. All receptors derive from a human donor who had recovered from COVID-19. The CDR3 runs from the conserved cysteine through the conserved F or W. The D gene is left open where the match is weak. Where a row states a size, it is once, few, many or the class of an expanded clone; other rows omit it.

size: few
V: TRBV28
D: TRBD1
J: TRBJ1-2
DNA: TGTGCCACCCGGGACAGGGGGCTTAACTATGGCTACACCTTC
CDR3: CATRDRGLNYGYTF

size: NA
V: TRBV11-3
D: NA
J: TRBJ2-3
DNA: TGTGCCAGCAGCTTAGAATTGGGAAGACGTACAGATACGCAGTATTTT
CDR3: CASSLELGRRTDTQYF

size: NA
V: TRBV27
D: NA
J: TRBJ2-7
DNA: TGTGCCATTCTGTGGGGCCCCCCCGAGCAGTACTTC
CDR3: CAILWGPPEQYF

size: few
V: TRBV20-1
D: TRBD1
J: TRBJ1-5
DNA: TGCAGTGCTAGGGACAATCAGGGGACAGGGGGTCGTAGCAATCAGCCCCAGCATTTT
CDR3: CSARDNQGTGGRSNQPQHF

size: NA
V: TRBV20-1
D: NA
J: TRBJ2-1
DNA: TGCAGTGCTAGAGAGGAATTTGGGGCAAGGCGGCGGAATGAGCAGTTCTTC
CDR3: CSAREEFGARRRNEQFF

size: NA
V: TRBV19
D: NA
J: TRBJ1-2
DNA: TGTGCCAGTAGTCCGGAGGGGATTTATGGCTACACCTTC
CDR3: CASSPEGIYGYTF

size: NA
V: TRBV29-1
D: NA
J: TRBJ2-3
DNA: TGCAGCGTTGATGGCGGAAGCACAGATACGCAGTATTTT
CDR3: CSVDGGSTDTQYF

size: NA
V: TRBV20-1
D: NA
J: TRBJ1-1
DNA: TGCAGTGCGTTTACATGGAACACTGAAGCTTTCTTT
CDR3: CSAFTWNTEAFF

size: NA
V: TRBV20-1
D: NA
J: TRBJ1-1
DNA: TGCAGTGCTCGAGACAGGATGAACACTGAAGCTTTCTTT
CDR3: CSARDRMNTEAFF

size: few
V: TRBV15
D: NA
J: TRBJ1-2
DNA: TGTGCCACCAGCTCGGGACCCTACGGAGGCTATGGCTACACCTTC
CDR3: CATSSGPYGGYGYTF

size: few
V: TRBV6-1
D: NA
J: TRBJ1-3
DNA: TGTGCCAGCAGTGCCGGGTACTCTGGAAACACCATATATTTT
CDR3: CASSAGYSGNTIYF

size: few
V: TRBV7-9
D: TRBD2
J: TRBJ2-3
DNA: TGTGCCAGCAGCATAATGACTAGCGGGAGAGATACGCAGTATTTT
CDR3: CASSIMTSGRDTQYF

size: NA
V: TRBV24-1
D: TRBD1
J: TRBJ2-1
DNA: TGTGCCACCAGTGGGGACAGGGACTACAATGAGCAGTTCTTC
CDR3: CATSGDRDYNEQFF

size: NA
V: TRBV24-1
D: NA
J: TRBJ1-5
DNA: TGTGCCACCGGATCGCAGGGCAACAATCAGCCCCAGCATTTT
CDR3: CATGSQGNNQPQHF

size: once
V: TRBV9
D: NA
J: TRBJ2-2
DNA: TGTGCCAGCAGCCCCCGCGGGAACACCGGGGAGCTGTTTTTT
CDR3: CASSPRGNTGELFF

size: NA
V: TRBV7-2
D: NA
J: TRBJ2-2
DNA: TGTGCCAGCAGCTTAGTGGCCGCCATTGGCACCGGGGAGCTGTTTTTT
CDR3: CASSLVAAIGTGELFF

size: NA
V: TRBV20-1
D: TRBD1
J: TRBJ1-5
DNA: TGCAGTGCTTTCAGGACAGGGTTAAGGAATCAGCCCCAGCATTTT
CDR3: CSAFRTGLRNQPQHF

size: NA
V: TRBV7-3
D: TRBD1
J: TRBJ1-1
DNA: TGTGCCAGCAGCTTACAGCCGGCAGGGGGGAACACTGAAGCTTTCTTT
CDR3: CASSLQPAGGNTEAFF

size: NA
V: TRBV27
D: NA
J: TRBJ2-3
DNA: TGTGCCAGCAGTTTTGTTCGGGACATCACAGATACGCAGTATTTT
CDR3: CASSFVRDITDTQYF

size: NA
V: TRBV11-2
D: TRBD1
J: TRBJ2-3
DNA: TGTGCCAGCAGCTTAGAACAGGGGGTTTCCACAGATACGCAGTATTTT
CDR3: CASSLEQGVSTDTQYF

size: few
V: TRBV7-8
D: NA
J: TRBJ1-5
DNA: TGTGCCAGCAGCTTTCAGGGAAAGAATCAGCCCCAGCATTTT
CDR3: CASSFQGKNQPQHF

size: NA
V: TRBV20-1
D: NA
J: TRBJ1-2
DNA: TGCAGTACTAGACTCCAGGAAGAAGGCTATGGCTACACCTTC
CDR3: CSTRLQEEGYGYTF

size: once
V: TRBV5-1
D: TRBD2
J: TRBJ2-1
DNA: TGCGCCAGCAGCTTTGCGGGGGGGCCTCTTAGCAATGAGCAGTTCTTC
CDR3: CASSFAGGPLSNEQFF

size: NA
V: TRBV19
D: NA
J: TRBJ1-1
DNA: TGTGCCAGTAGTGAGAGGAACACTGAAGCTTTCTTT
CDR3: CASSERNTEAFF

size: medium-sized
V: TRBV5-1
D: NA
J: TRBJ1-6
DNA: TGCGCCAGCAGCTTGAAGTTTGATTCACCCCTCCACTTT
CDR3: CASSLKFDSPLHF

size: NA
V: TRBV5-1
D: NA
J: TRBJ1-2
DNA: TGCGCCAGCAGCTTGGCCCCAGGGGACTATGGCTACACCTTC
CDR3: CASSLAPGDYGYTF

size: once
V: TRBV20-1
D: NA
J: TRBJ2-1
DNA: TGCAGTGCTAGAGATATGGTAGGGACAACGAGCTCCTACAATGAGCAGTTCTTC
CDR3: CSARDMVGTTSSYNEQFF

size: NA
V: TRBV7-9
D: NA
J: TRBJ2-3
DNA: TGTGCCAGCAGCTCTCCTTACGGGACTAGCACAGATACGCAGTATTTT
CDR3: CASSSPYGTSTDTQYF

size: NA
V: TRBV28
D: NA
J: TRBJ1-5
DNA: TGTGCCAGCAGAGGGGCGATGGGTTTGAATCAGCCCCAGCATTTT
CDR3: CASRGAMGLNQPQHF

size: few
V: TRBV15
D: NA
J: TRBJ1-5
DNA: TGTGCCACCAGCAGAGGGCAGGGGAATCAGCCCCAGCATTTT
CDR3: CATSRGQGNQPQHF

size: NA
V: TRBV4-1
D: NA
J: TRBJ1-5
DNA: TGCGCCAGCAGCCAAGACGGGGGGCTGGGCAATCAGCCCCAGCATTTT
CDR3: CASSQDGGLGNQPQHF